This T cell receptor (beta chain) comes out of a study of blood T cell repertoires in COVID-19. Germline values: CDR1 SGHDN, CDR2 FVKESK. CDR3 length equals 15 residues. The V end was cut by 5 bases, the J end by 5 bases, with 18 bases between. The protocol was immunoSEQ multiplex PCR, while the TCRdb copy is restricted to in-frame clones and leaves out a portion. This sample has tens of thousands of clones; 75% to 90% occur once, and the top ten carry over 2%. The chain is built from TRBV14 and TRBJ2-5, with D perhaps matching TRBD1 (6 bases). The TCR was taken from a man older than 75 with active or convalescent COVID-19. Sequenced sample: peripheral blood. Written as DNA, the CDR3 is TGTGCCAGCAGCAACCAGTATTACCAGGGGGAGACCCAGTACTTC. Translating gives CASSNQYYQGETQYF.